This TCR beta chain emerged from a study of cytomegalovirus exposure and HLA in healthy donors. Vbeta (60) and Jbeta (13) primers were used in the PCR. Sequencing used immunoSEQ multiplex PCR; TCRdb keeps in-frame clones, though not all of them. In the table there are roughly 200,000 clones, 70% to 80% of which are singletons. CDR3 length: 17 residues. Germline CDR1 and CDR2: ENHRY and SYGVKD. V lost 2 bases and J lost 6; bases outside the gene matches: 10. V is TRBV10-3 and J is TRBJ1-1; 12 bases map to TRBD1. This TCR came from a woman between 25 and 40 years old in good health and CMV-seropositive. Sequences were obtained from PBMCs. The CDR3 region has the DNA TGTGCCATCAGTGAGGGGGGACAGGGGGCGCGGAAGCCTGAAGCTTTCTTT. It translates to CAISEGGQGARKPEAFF.